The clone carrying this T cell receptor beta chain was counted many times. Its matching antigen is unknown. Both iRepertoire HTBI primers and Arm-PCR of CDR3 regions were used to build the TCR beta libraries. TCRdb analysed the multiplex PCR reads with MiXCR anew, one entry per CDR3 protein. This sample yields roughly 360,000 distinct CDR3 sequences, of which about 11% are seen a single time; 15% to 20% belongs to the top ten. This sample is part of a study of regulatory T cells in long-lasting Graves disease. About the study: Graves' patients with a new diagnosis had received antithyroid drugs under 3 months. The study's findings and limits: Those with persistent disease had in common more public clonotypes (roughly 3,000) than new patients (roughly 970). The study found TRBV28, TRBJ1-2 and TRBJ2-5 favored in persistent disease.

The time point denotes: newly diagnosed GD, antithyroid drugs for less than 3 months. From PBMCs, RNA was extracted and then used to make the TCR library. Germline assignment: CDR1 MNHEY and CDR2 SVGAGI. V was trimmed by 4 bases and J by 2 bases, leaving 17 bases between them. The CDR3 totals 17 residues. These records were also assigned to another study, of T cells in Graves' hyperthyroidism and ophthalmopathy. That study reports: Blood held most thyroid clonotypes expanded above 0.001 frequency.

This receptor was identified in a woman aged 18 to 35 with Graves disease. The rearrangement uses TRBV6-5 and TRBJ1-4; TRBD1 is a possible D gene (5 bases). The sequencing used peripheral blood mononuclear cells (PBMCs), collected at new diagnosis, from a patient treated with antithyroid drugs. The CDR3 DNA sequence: TGTGCCAGCAGTTTATGGGCCGAGGGGCCTACTAATGAAAAACTGTTTTTT. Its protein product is CASSLWAEGPTNEKLFF.